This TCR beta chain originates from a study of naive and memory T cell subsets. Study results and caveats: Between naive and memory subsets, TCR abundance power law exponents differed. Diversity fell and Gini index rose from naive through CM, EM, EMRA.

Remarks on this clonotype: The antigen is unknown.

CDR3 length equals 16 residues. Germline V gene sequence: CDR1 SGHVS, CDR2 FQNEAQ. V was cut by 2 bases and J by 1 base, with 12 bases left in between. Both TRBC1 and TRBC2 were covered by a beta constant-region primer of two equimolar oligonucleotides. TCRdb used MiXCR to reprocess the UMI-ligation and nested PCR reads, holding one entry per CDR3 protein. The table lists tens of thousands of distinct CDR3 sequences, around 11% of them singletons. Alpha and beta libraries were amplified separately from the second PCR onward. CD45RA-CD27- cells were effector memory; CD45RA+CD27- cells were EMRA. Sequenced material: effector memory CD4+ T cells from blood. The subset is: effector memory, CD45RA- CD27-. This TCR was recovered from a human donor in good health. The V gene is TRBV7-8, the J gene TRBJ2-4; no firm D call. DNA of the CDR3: TGTGCCAGCAGCTTAAATAAGGGTCAGGCCAAAAACATTCAGTACTTC. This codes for CASSLNKGQAKNIQYF.